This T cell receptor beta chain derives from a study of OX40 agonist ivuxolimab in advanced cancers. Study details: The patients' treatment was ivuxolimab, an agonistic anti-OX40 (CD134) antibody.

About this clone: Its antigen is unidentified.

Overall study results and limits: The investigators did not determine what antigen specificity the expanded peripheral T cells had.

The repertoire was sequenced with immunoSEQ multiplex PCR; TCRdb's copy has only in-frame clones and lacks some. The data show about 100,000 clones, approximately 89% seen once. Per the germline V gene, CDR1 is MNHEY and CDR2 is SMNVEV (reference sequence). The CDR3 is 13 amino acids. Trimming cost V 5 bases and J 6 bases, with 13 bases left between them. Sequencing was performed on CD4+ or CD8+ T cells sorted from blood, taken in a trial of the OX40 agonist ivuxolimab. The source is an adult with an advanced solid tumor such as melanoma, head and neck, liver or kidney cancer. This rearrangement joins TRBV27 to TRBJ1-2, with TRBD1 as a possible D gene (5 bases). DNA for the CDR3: TGTGCCAGCAGTGAAAGGGCAGGGCATGGCTACACCTTC. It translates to CASSERAGHGYTF.